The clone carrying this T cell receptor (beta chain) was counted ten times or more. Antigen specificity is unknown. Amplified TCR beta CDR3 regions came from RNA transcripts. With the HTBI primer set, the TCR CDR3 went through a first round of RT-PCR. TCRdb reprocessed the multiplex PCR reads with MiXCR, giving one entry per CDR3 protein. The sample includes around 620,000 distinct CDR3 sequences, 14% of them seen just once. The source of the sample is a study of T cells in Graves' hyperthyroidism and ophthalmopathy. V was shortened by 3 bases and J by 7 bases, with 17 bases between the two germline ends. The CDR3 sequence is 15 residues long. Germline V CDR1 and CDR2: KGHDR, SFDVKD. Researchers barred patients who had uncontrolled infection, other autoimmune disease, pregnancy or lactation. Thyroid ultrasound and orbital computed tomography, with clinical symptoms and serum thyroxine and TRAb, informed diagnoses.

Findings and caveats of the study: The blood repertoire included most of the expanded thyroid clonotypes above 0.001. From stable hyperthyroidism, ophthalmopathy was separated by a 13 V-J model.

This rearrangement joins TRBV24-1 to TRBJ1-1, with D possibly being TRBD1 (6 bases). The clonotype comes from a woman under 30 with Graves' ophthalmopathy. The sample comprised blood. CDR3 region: CATSDQQGGIDEAFF. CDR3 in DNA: TGTGCCACCAGTGATCAACAGGGAGGGATCGATGAAGCTTTCTTT.